One sample yielded the 28 T cell receptor beta chains listed below, sequenced in a study of early T cells in non-severe SARS-CoV-2 infection. Each CDR3 protein gets one entry after TCRdb re-called the 5' RACE reads with MiXCR. This repertoire shows roughly 52,000 distinct CDR3 sequences, 8% to 10% found once; its top ten account for over 8%. Source material: whole blood. These receptors came from an adult who was a healthcare worker with PCR-confirmed SARS-CoV-2 infection or an uninfected control (not recorded which).

The rearrangement joins TRBV18 to TRBJ1-3; D call uncertain. The CDR3 loop spans 15 amino acids. The V and J ends lost 3 bases and 4 bases respectively, with 13 bases between them. Germline V gene sequence: CDR1 KGHSH, CDR2 LQKENI. As DNA, the CDR3 is TGTGCCAGCTCACCCAAGGAGGGCGTCGGAAACACCATATATTTT. Translation gives CASSPKEGVGNTIYF.

V gene TRBV20-1 combines with J gene TRBJ1-2, with 10 bases aligning to TRBD1. Germline V gene data show CDR1 as DFQATT and CDR2 as SNEGSKA (reference sequence). The CDR3 consists of 15 residues. J was trimmed by 5 bases and V by 7 bases; bases with no gene match: 13. In DNA, the CDR3 is TGCAGTGTCTTACTTCCGGGACAGGGGTATTATGGCTACACCTTC. It is translated as CSVLLPGQGYYGYTF.

This clonotype was recorded many times. The CDR3: CASSLAGVHGYTF. The CDR3 bases are TGTGCCAGCAGTTTAGCGGGAGTTCATGGCTACACCTTC. V usage is TRBV12-3 or TRBV12-4 and J usage is TRBJ1-2; D not certain. The CDR3 is 13 amino acids. V was cut by 0 bases and J by 6 bases, with 8 bases left in between.

This clonotype was observed at least ten times. The V call is TRBV10-3, the J call TRBJ2-3, with D maybe TRBD1 (7 bases). This CDR3 spans 14 amino acids. In germline, CDR1 is ENHRY, CDR2 SYGVKD. Trimming removed 6 bases from V and 4 bases from J, with 14 bases in between. The CDR3 reads CAIREGTDPDTQYF. The CDR3 region has the DNA TGTGCCATCAGGGAGGGGACAGATCCAGATACGCAGTATTTT.

This clonotype was counted at least ten times. The chain carries TRBV4-2 and TRBJ2-2, with 12 bases matching TRBD2. The CDR3 has 18 residues. V gave up 3 bases and J gave up 6 bases; unmatched junction bases: 11. Germline CDR1 LGHNA, CDR2 YNFKEQ. This CDR3 is CASSHPQTGTSGSGELFF. CDR3 sequence (DNA): TGTGCCAGCAGCCACCCACAGACCGGGACTAGCGGGTCCGGGGAGCTGTTTTTT.

This clonotype was counted ten times or more. CDR3 bases: TGTGCCAGCAGCCGGACAGGGGGAAACGAGCAGTACTTC. It specifies CASSRTGGNEQYF. The chain has TRBV13 and TRBJ2-7; TRBD1 agrees at 10 bases. V shed 5 bases and J 5 bases; nucleotides not matched to a gene: 3. The CDR3 extends over 13 amino acids. CDR1 and CDR2 from the germline V gene are PRHDT and FYEKMQ (reference sequence).

The rearrangement links TRBV7-2 to TRBJ2-3, with TRBD2 identical over 9 bases. The V and J ends lost 0 bases and 3 bases, in that order; junction bases with no gene match: 4. Per the germline V gene, CDR1 is SGHTA and CDR2 is FQGNSA. There are 16 residues in the CDR3. CDR3 residues: CASSLAASGVTDTQYF. For the CDR3, the DNA is TGTGCCAGCAGCTTAGCGGCTAGCGGGGTAACAGATACGCAGTATTTT.

This chain uses TRBV7-6 with TRBJ1-1; D is undetermined. Trimming removed 0 bases from V and 6 bases from J, with 8 bases in between. The CDR3 extends over 13 amino acids. Germline CDR1 and CDR2: SGHVS and FNYEAQ. CDR3 nucleotides: TGTGCCAGCAGCTTAGCACCGGGCGCTGAAGCTTTCTTT. As protein: CASSLAPGAEAFF.

This clonotype was seen a handful of times. The chain couples TRBV7-8 to TRBJ2-3; D possibly corresponds to TRBD1 (6 bases). V was pared by 0 bases and J by 0 bases, with 22 bases between. Germline-derived CDR1 and CDR2 are SGHVS and FQNEAQ. This CDR3 is built from 20 residues. DNA of the CDR3: TGTGCCAGCAGCTTAGCTTCAGGTGCCAGGGGTAGCGCTAGCACAGATACGCAGTATTTT. Its protein product is CASSLASGARGSASTDTQYF.

This clonotype has a count of ten or more. This rearrangement joins TRBV11-2 to TRBJ1-1; the D is unclear. The CDR3 length is 11 residues. The germline gives CDR1 SGHAT, CDR2 FQNNGV. Deletions cut 4 bases from V and 6 bases from J, with 6 bases between. This CDR3 is CASSWAAEAFF. CDR3 bases: TGTGCCAGCAGCTGGGCAGCTGAAGCTTTCTTT.

This clonotype was detected a few times. The rearrangement joins TRBV9 to TRBJ2-1, with D possibly being TRBD2 (6 bases). Germline V gives CDR1 SGDLS, CDR2 YYNGEE. The CDR3 runs 14 residues. Trimming removed 0 bases at V and 5 bases at J, with 9 bases between. The CDR3 loop is CASSVGAGNNEQFF. CDR3 in DNA: TGTGCCAGCAGCGTAGGAGCGGGTAACAATGAGCAGTTCTTC.

To note about this clonotype: Being one base from a much bigger clone, this may be a read error. The gene calls are TRBV20-1 and TRBJ2-1; TRBD2 aligns across 8 bases. The CDR3 is 19 residues long. J lost 8 bases, V lost 3 bases, and 24 bases had no gene match. Germline loops: CDR1 DFQATT, CDR2 SNEGSKA (reference sequence). The CDR3 DNA reads as TGCAGTGCTAGCCGAGAGCCGGGACTAGTGCGAACCGTCATTGATGAGCAGTTCTTC. Protein sequence: CSASREPGLVRTVIDEQFF.

This clonotype was seen more than once but under ten times. The rearrangement joins TRBV28 to TRBJ1-4; D is possibly TRBD1 (6 bases). Trimming stripped 6 bases from V and 8 bases from J, with 22 bases between. Looked up from germline, CDR1 is MDHEN and CDR2 is SYDVKM. The CDR3 contains 16 residues. CDR3 residues: CASSLERGGPDEKLFF. In DNA form, the CDR3 reads TGTGCCAGCAGCCTAGAAAGGGGGGGACCCGACGAAAAACTGTTTTTT. Variable domain in full (rest from reference TRBV28 and TRBJ1-4): DVKVTQSSRYLVKRTGEKVFLECVQDMDHENMFWYRQDPGLGLRLIYFSYDVKMKEKGDIPEGYSVSREKKERFSLILESASTNQTSMYLCASSLERGGPDEKLFFGSGTQLSVL.

This clonotype was seen only a few times. Here the CDR3 DNA reads TGTGCCAGTATGGACAGCTCCTACAATGAGCAGTTCTTC. The encoded protein is CASMDSSYNEQFF. The chain joins TRBV19 to TRBJ2-1; maybe TRBD1 (6 bases). V lost 7 bases to trimming and J lost 0 bases, with 7 bases between them. The CDR3 loop spans 13 amino acids. From germline, CDR1 is LNHDA and CDR2 SQIVND (reference sequence).

This clonotype was found a few times. For the CDR3, the DNA is TGTGCCAGCAGCTCCCCTCGGGGGTTGGACACTGAAGCTTTCTTT. Translating gives CASSSPRGLDTEAFF. This chain links TRBV7-8 with TRBJ1-1; D might be TRBD1 (5 bases). V lost 4 bases to trimming and J lost 3 bases, with 15 bases between them. Germline loops: CDR1 SGHVS, CDR2 FQNEAQ. The CDR3 consists of 15 residues.

There are many counts of this clonotype. CDR3: CASSPPLITAEAFF. CDR3 DNA: TGTGCCAGCTCACCACCTTTGATAACAGCTGAAGCTTTCTTT. V and J are TRBV18 and TRBJ1-1, with D unresolved. The CDR3 length is 14 residues. In germline, CDR1 is KGHSH, CDR2 LQKENI. V lost 0 bases, J lost 6 bases, and 11 bases lay in between.

This clonotype occurred many times. V gene TRBV7-9 combines with J gene TRBJ1-1; D might be TRBD1 (5 bases). The germline CDR1 and CDR2 sequences are SEHNR and FQNEAQ (reference sequence). The V and J ends lost 3 bases and 0 bases respectively, with 11 bases between them. The CDR3 consists of 15 residues. CDR3 bases: TGTGCCAGCAGCTTGGCAGGGCCAATGAACACTGAAGCTTTCTTT. Its protein product is CASSLAGPMNTEAFF. The whole variable domain, remainder taken from reference TRBV7-9 and TRBJ1-1, is DTGVSQNPRHKITKRGQNVTFRCDPISEHNRLYWYRQTLGQGPEFLTYFQNEAQLEKSRLLSDRFSAERPKGSFSTLEIQRTEQGDSAMYLCASSLAGPMNTEAFFGQGTRLTVV.

V gene TRBV27 combines with J gene TRBJ2-1; D gene uncertain. V was trimmed by 2 bases and J by 5 bases, leaving 13 bases between them. The CDR3 consists of 15 residues. CDR1 and CDR2 (germline): MNHEY, SMNVEV (reference sequence). The CDR3, as DNA: TGTGCCAGCAGTTTACGGCCAGTCGGGCACAATGAGCAGTTCTTC. Translation gives CASSLRPVGHNEQFF.

The chain is built from TRBV24-1 and TRBJ2-3, with a possible D match to TRBD1 (6 bases). The CDR3 spans 17 residues. V gave up 1 base and J gave up 1 base, with 14 bases separating them. The germline gives CDR1 KGHDR, CDR2 SFDVKD. CDR3 sequence: CATSDFGSGEGTDTQYF. DNA for the CDR3: TGTGCCACCAGTGATTTTGGATCAGGGGAAGGCACAGATACGCAGTATTTT.

This clonotype turned up a few times. The chain uses TRBV5-6 and TRBJ2-7, with unresolved D. V was shortened by 4 bases and J by 2 bases, with 13 bases between the two germline ends. The germline V gene has CDR1 SGHDT and CDR2 YYEEEE. The CDR3 contains 14 residues. The CDR3 region has the DNA TGTGCCAGCAGCGGCCCGGGCGTTGCCTACGAGCAGTACTTC. Amino acid sequence: CASSGPGVAYEQYF.

Many counts were recorded for this clonotype. The chain has TRBV4-1 and TRBJ2-2, with 7 bases identical to TRBD2. V lost 2 bases, J lost 0 bases, and 9 bases stayed unmatched. Germline lookup yields CDR1 MGHRA and CDR2 YSYEKL. The CDR3 sequence is 18 residues long. The CDR3 sequence: CASSQLGLVLANTGELFF. CDR3 in DNA: TGCGCCAGCAGCCAATTAGGACTAGTTCTCGCGAACACCGGGGAGCTGTTTTTT.

The table lists this clonotype with a few counts. CDR3 nucleotides: TGTGCCAGCAACCCCAGGGGGACAGGGACCTACAATGAGCAGTTCTTC. As protein: CASNPRGTGTYNEQFF. The gene calls are TRBV5-4 and TRBJ2-1; TRBD1 agrees at 9 bases. Unmatched junction bases numbered 9, after V lost 6 bases and J lost 2 bases. Per the germline V gene, CDR1 is SGHNT and CDR2 is YYREEE (reference sequence). The CDR3 length is 16 residues. Drawing the rest from reference TRBV5-4 and TRBJ2-1, the complete variable domain is ETGVTQSPTHLIKTRGQQVTLRCSSQSGHNTVSWYQQALGQGPQFIFQYYREEENGRGNFPPRFSGLQFPNYSSELNVNALELDDSALYLCASNPRGTGTYNEQFFGPGTRLTVL.

The sample holds a few counts of this clonotype. The chain combines TRBV27 with TRBJ1-2; D remains ambiguous. Per the germline V gene, CDR1 is MNHEY and CDR2 is SMNVEV (reference sequence). Trimming stripped 0 bases from V and 4 bases from J, with 6 bases between. The CDR3 runs 13 residues. The CDR3 sequence is CASSLSGPYGYTF. CDR3 DNA sequence: TGTGCCAGCAGTTTATCAGGGCCCTATGGCTACACCTTC.

The rearrangement links TRBV7-9 to TRBJ1-1; D is unclear. CDR1 is SEHNR, CDR2 FQNEAQ, per germline (reference sequence). The CDR3 is 17 residues long. V lost 10 bases to trimming and J lost 5 bases, with 29 bases between them. CDR3 sequence reads: CAKQLIGLGPHGTEAFF. DNA of the CDR3: TGTGCCAAGCAGCTTATCGGCTTAGGGCCTCACGGGACTGAAGCTTTCTTT.

This clonotype was counted a few times. The CDR3 DNA reads TGTGCCAGCAGTTACGGAAAGGGATACCAGCCCCAGCATTTT. Amino acid sequence: CASSYGKGYQPQHF. The chain is built from TRBV6-5 and TRBJ1-5; D gene ambiguous. The length of the CDR3 is 14 residues. Trimming took 2 bases from V and 7 from J, leaving 12 bases between them. The germline CDR1 and CDR2 sequences are MNHEY and SVGAGI.

The sample holds many counts of this clonotype. The chain employs TRBV10-3 and TRBJ2-3; 8 positions agree with TRBD1. This CDR3 is built from 16 residues. Trimming cost V 4 bases and J 2 bases; bases outside gene matches: 8. The germline V gene encodes CDR1 ENHRY and CDR2 SYGVKD. The CDR3 DNA reads as TGTGCCATCAGTGCTTGGACAGGGTGGGCCACAGATACGCAGTATTTT. Protein sequence: CAISAWTGWATDTQYF.

This clonotype came up many times. The chain carries TRBV11-2 and TRBJ1-6; D perhaps matches TRBD1 (5 bases). The germline V and J ends were trimmed by 5 bases and 9 bases, with 17 bases remaining between them. The germline V gene has CDR1 SGHAT and CDR2 FQNNGV. The CDR3 length is 15 residues. CDR3 protein: CASSPARGAGSPLHF. Here the CDR3 DNA reads TGTGCCAGCAGCCCCGCCCGGGGCGCGGGTTCACCCCTCCACTTT.

This chain uses TRBV28 with TRBJ2-7; perhaps D is TRBD1 or TRBD2 (5 bases each). This CDR3 is built from 14 residues. Looked up from germline, CDR1 is MDHEN and CDR2 is SYDVKM. V dropped 5 bases and J dropped 9 bases, with 20 bases sitting between them. The CDR3, as DNA: TGTGCCAGCAGTCCGCCCGGGACCGGGTGGGGGCAGTACTTC. Translation gives CASSPPGTGWGQYF.